This TCR beta chain was recorded in a study of Graves' ophthalmopathy and Graves' hyperthyroidism. Looked up from germline, CDR1 is MGHDK and CDR2 is SYGVNS. This CDR3 region has 13 residues. For repertoire sequencing, the TCR beta CDR3 regions were amplified from RNA transcripts. Scientists carried out first-round RT-PCR using HTBI primers and then a second-round multiplex PCR. Each CDR3 protein is one row after TCRdb ran MiXCR on the multiplex PCR reads. The data contain some 1.1 million distinct CDR3 sequences, about 35% of them singletons. Sequenced input: peripheral blood or thyroid tissue (not recorded which). The chain combines TRBV25-1 with TRBJ1-2; 7 bases align to TRBD1. The receptor comes from an adult man with Graves' hyperthyroidism. The CDR3 DNA follows: TGTGCTAGAGGGACCGACAGGGCTTCTGGCTACACCTTC. Encoded protein: CARGTDRASGYTF.